The rows below give T cell receptor beta chains drawn from one sample of a study of regulatory T cells in long-lasting Graves disease. A single record per CDR3 protein comes from TCRdb applying MiXCR to the multiplex PCR reads. This table has 510,000 or so distinct CDR3 sequences, about 12% appearing once. The sample also formed part of further work on T cells in Graves' hyperthyroidism and ophthalmopathy.

Specimen: peripheral blood mononuclear cells (PBMCs), collected at new diagnosis, from a patient treated with antithyroid drugs. The receptors shown here come from a woman aged 30 to 39 with Graves disease. The CDR3 runs from the conserved cysteine through the conserved F or W. The order of the fields is J gene, V gene, clone size, D gene, CDR3 protein, CDR3 DNA. D genes are given only for firm matches. Clone size is not always given. Where it is, it says once, few, many or a class for expanded clones.

j_call: TRBJ2-1; v_call: TRBV29-1; clone_size: few; d_call: -; cdr3_aa: CSVGRRSPNEQFF; cdr3_nt: TGCAGCGTGGGGCGGAGGAGCCCCAATGAGCAGTTCTTC
j_call: TRBJ2-5; v_call: TRBV20-1; clone_size: many; d_call: TRBD2; cdr3_aa: CSVRPGTSGRETQYF; cdr3_nt: TGCAGTGTTAGACCGGGGACTAGCGGTAGGGAGACCCAGTACTTC
j_call: TRBJ2-7; v_call: TRBV20-1; clone_size: -; d_call: TRBD2; cdr3_aa: CSATSLAGVYEQYF; cdr3_nt: TGCAGTGCTACATCACTAGCGGGGGTCTACGAGCAGTACTTC
j_call: TRBJ1-5; v_call: TRBV19; clone_size: -; d_call: -; cdr3_aa: CASSIWLSNQPQHF; cdr3_nt: TGTGCCAGTAGTATTTGGTTAAGCAATCAGCCCCAGCATTTT
j_call: TRBJ2-2; v_call: TRBV7-3; clone_size: few; d_call: -; cdr3_aa: CASSLSLAGGLFF; cdr3_nt: TGTGCCAGCAGCTTAAGCCTCGCCGGGGGGCTGTTTTTT
j_call: TRBJ2-1; v_call: TRBV30; clone_size: -; d_call: TRBD2; cdr3_aa: CAWSVQGAGGEQFF; cdr3_nt: TGTGCCTGGAGTGTACAAGGGGCGGGAGGCGAGCAGTTCTTC
j_call: TRBJ1-1; v_call: TRBV19; clone_size: -; d_call: TRBD1; cdr3_aa: CASTLTGMNTEAFF; cdr3_nt: TGTGCCAGTACCTTGACAGGGATGAACACTGAAGCTTTCTTT
j_call: TRBJ2-2; v_call: TRBV7-8; clone_size: few; d_call: TRBD2; cdr3_aa: CASSSLLAGGPTGELFF; cdr3_nt: TGTGCCAGCAGTTCCCTCCTAGCGGGAGGGCCCACCGGGGAGCTGTTTTTT
j_call: TRBJ2-1; v_call: TRBV6-5; clone_size: -; d_call: -; cdr3_aa: CASSYRGLGDNEQSF; cdr3_nt: TGTGCCAGCAGTTACCGAGGGTTAGGTGACAATGAGCAGTCCTTC
j_call: TRBJ2-7; v_call: TRBV29-1; clone_size: few; d_call: -; cdr3_aa: CSVEGSREQYF; cdr3_nt: TGCAGCGTTGAGGGAAGTCGTGAGCAGTACTTC
j_call: TRBJ2-7; v_call: TRBV18; clone_size: many; d_call: -; cdr3_aa: CASSPYPDASEQYF; cdr3_nt: TGTGCCAGCTCACCATACCCCGACGCGAGCGAGCAGTACTTC
j_call: TRBJ2-1; v_call: TRBV7-2; clone_size: -; d_call: -; cdr3_aa: CASSLGGISEQFF; cdr3_nt: TGTGCCAGCAGCTTAGGGGGGATTTCTGAGCAGTTCTTC
j_call: TRBJ2-3; v_call: TRBV19; clone_size: few; d_call: TRBD2; cdr3_aa: CASSISGGVTDTQYF; cdr3_nt: TGTGCCAGTAGTATCTCGGGGGGAGTAACAGATACGCAGTATTTT
j_call: TRBJ1-5; v_call: TRBV15; clone_size: -; d_call: TRBD1; cdr3_aa: CATSRDRGDRPQHF; cdr3_nt: TGTGCCACCAGCAGAGATCGTGGGGACAGGCCCCAGCATTTT
j_call: TRBJ2-1; v_call: TRBV6-1; clone_size: few; d_call: -; cdr3_aa: CASTDGDWGGVNEQFF; cdr3_nt: TGTGCCAGCACCGACGGGGACTGGGGTGGTGTCAATGAGCAGTTCTTC
j_call: TRBJ1-1; v_call: TRBV18; clone_size: few; d_call: TRBD1; cdr3_aa: CASSHGQGGNTEAFF; cdr3_nt: TGTGCCAGCTCACATGGACAGGGCGGGAACACTGAAGCTTTCTTT
j_call: TRBJ1-2; v_call: TRBV24-1; clone_size: -; d_call: -; cdr3_aa: CATTDAWTTYGYTF; cdr3_nt: TGTGCCACCACAGACGCATGGACCACCTATGGCTACACCTTC
j_call: TRBJ2-3; v_call: TRBV6-2/TRBV6-3; clone_size: many; d_call: -; cdr3_aa: CASSRQLHTQYF; cdr3_nt: TGTGCCAGCAGCAGACAACTTCATACGCAGTATTTT
j_call: TRBJ2-7; v_call: TRBV7-2; clone_size: many; d_call: -; cdr3_aa: CASSPSQVQSEQYF; cdr3_nt: TGTGCCAGCAGCCCCTCTCAAGTCCAAAGCGAGCAGTACTTC
j_call: TRBJ2-7; v_call: TRBV28; clone_size: many; d_call: -; cdr3_aa: CASSFLGLTNYEQYF; cdr3_nt: TGTGCCAGCAGTTTCTTGGGCCTGACGAACTACGAGCAGTACTTC
j_call: TRBJ1-1; v_call: TRBV30; clone_size: few; d_call: TRBD1; cdr3_aa: CAGKTGGNTEAFF; cdr3_nt: TGTGCCGGTAAGACAGGGGGGAACACTGAAGCTTTCTTT
j_call: TRBJ2-1; v_call: TRBV7-3; clone_size: once; d_call: -; cdr3_aa: CASSPLAGRSYNEQFF; cdr3_nt: TGTGCCAGCAGCCCCCTGGCGGGACGTTCCTACAATGAGCAGTTCTTC
j_call: TRBJ2-7; v_call: TRBV28; clone_size: many; d_call: -; cdr3_aa: CASAQGVFSYEQYF; cdr3_nt: TGTGCCAGCGCTCAAGGGGTTTTCTCCTACGAGCAGTACTTC
j_call: TRBJ2-3; v_call: TRBV27; clone_size: -; d_call: TRBD2; cdr3_aa: CATRRGAPDTQYF; cdr3_nt: TGTGCCACTCGGCGGGGGGCCCCAGATACGCAGTATTTT
j_call: TRBJ1-5; v_call: TRBV15; clone_size: many; d_call: -; cdr3_aa: CATSLHRGSNQPQHF; cdr3_nt: TGTGCCACCAGCCTACATAGGGGGAGCAATCAGCCCCAGCATTTT
j_call: TRBJ2-1; v_call: TRBV6-2/TRBV6-3; clone_size: many; d_call: -; cdr3_aa: CASRGLAYNEQFF; cdr3_nt: TGTGCCAGCAGGGGTCTAGCGTACAATGAGCAGTTCTTC
j_call: TRBJ2-4; v_call: TRBV7-9; clone_size: -; d_call: -; cdr3_aa: CASSPRNRQAEGAKNIQYF; cdr3_nt: TGTGCCAGCAGCCCACGAAATAGACAGGCCGAGGGGGCCAAAAACATTCAGTACTTC
j_call: TRBJ2-2; v_call: TRBV28; clone_size: many; d_call: TRBD2; cdr3_aa: CASSKLAGAGGELFF; cdr3_nt: TGTGCCAGCAGTAAACTAGCGGGGGCCGGCGGGGAGCTGTTTTTT
j_call: TRBJ1-4; v_call: TRBV7-2; clone_size: -; d_call: -; cdr3_aa: CASSPDMGNEKLFF; cdr3_nt: TGTGCCAGCAGCCCCGACATGGGGAATGAAAAACTGTTTTTT
j_call: TRBJ1-1; v_call: TRBV7-8; clone_size: many; d_call: TRBD1; cdr3_aa: CASSLVDRGPGVEAFF; cdr3_nt: TGTGCCAGCAGCTTAGTAGACAGGGGCCCCGGTGTTGAAGCTTTCTTT
j_call: TRBJ1-6; v_call: TRBV6-9; clone_size: many; d_call: -; cdr3_aa: CASSYSLIYSPLHF; cdr3_nt: TGTGCCAGCAGTTACTCCCTTATTTATTCACCCCTCCACTTT
j_call: TRBJ2-5; v_call: TRBV27; clone_size: many; d_call: TRBD1; cdr3_aa: CASSVTGYQETQYF; cdr3_nt: TGTGCCAGCAGTGTGACAGGGTACCAAGAGACCCAGTACTTC
j_call: TRBJ2-1; v_call: TRBV5-1; clone_size: few; d_call: TRBD2; cdr3_aa: CASSQVSGGLTYNEQFF; cdr3_nt: TGCGCCAGCAGCCAAGTCTCGGGGGGACTAACCTACAATGAGCAGTTCTTC
j_call: TRBJ2-5; v_call: TRBV11-2; clone_size: many; d_call: -; cdr3_aa: CASSGQRGKTQYF; cdr3_nt: TGTGCCAGCAGCGGACAGAGGGGGAAGACCCAGTACTTC
j_call: TRBJ2-1; v_call: TRBV3-1; clone_size: many; d_call: -; cdr3_aa: CASSQGSFRGLSSYNEQFF; cdr3_nt: TGTGCCAGCAGCCAAGGGTCGTTTCGCGGGCTGAGCTCCTACAATGAGCAGTTCTTC
j_call: TRBJ2-3; v_call: TRBV3-1; clone_size: few; d_call: -; cdr3_aa: CASSQERAALFTDTQYF; cdr3_nt: TGTGCCAGCAGCCAAGAACGGGCGGCGCTTTTCACAGATACGCAGTATTTT
j_call: TRBJ2-1; v_call: TRBV2; clone_size: many; d_call: TRBD2; cdr3_aa: CASSDPTSGRPNEQFF; cdr3_nt: TGTGCCAGCAGTGACCCGACTAGCGGGAGACCTAATGAGCAGTTCTTC
j_call: TRBJ2-3; v_call: TRBV9; clone_size: -; d_call: -; cdr3_aa: CASSVVGGGLTSTDTQYF; cdr3_nt: TGTGCCAGCAGCGTAGTCGGCGGCGGGCTGACTAGCACAGATACGCAGTATTTT
j_call: TRBJ2-7; v_call: TRBV7-2; clone_size: -; d_call: -; cdr3_aa: CASSQGPYTEQYF; cdr3_nt: TGTGCCAGCTCGCAGGGGCCCTACACCGAGCAGTACTTC
j_call: TRBJ2-1; v_call: TRBV11-3; clone_size: -; d_call: -; cdr3_aa: CASSLEWVDEQFF; cdr3_nt: TGTGCCAGCAGCTTGGAATGGGTAGATGAGCAGTTCTTC
j_call: TRBJ2-7; v_call: TRBV19; clone_size: -; d_call: -; cdr3_aa: CASTPGTPRSEQYF; cdr3_nt: TGTGCCAGTACTCCTGGGACTCCTAGGTCCGAGCAGTACTTC
j_call: TRBJ2-1; v_call: TRBV29-1; clone_size: many; d_call: TRBD2; cdr3_aa: CSVEGTSAYNEQFF; cdr3_nt: TGCAGCGTTGAAGGGACTAGCGCGTACAATGAGCAGTTCTTC
j_call: TRBJ1-1; v_call: TRBV6-5; clone_size: many; d_call: -; cdr3_aa: CASSYRRLNTEAFF; cdr3_nt: TGTGCCAGCAGTTACCGGAGGCTGAACACTGAAGCTTTCTTT
j_call: TRBJ2-1; v_call: TRBV12-3/TRBV12-4; clone_size: many; d_call: TRBD1; cdr3_aa: CASRGQGGNEQFF; cdr3_nt: TGTGCCAGCCGAGGACAGGGGGGGAATGAGCAGTTCTTC
j_call: TRBJ2-5; v_call: TRBV2; clone_size: -; d_call: -; cdr3_aa: CAGSSSSLTLETQYF; cdr3_nt: TGTGCCGGCAGTTCCTCCTCGCTGACCCTAGAGACCCAGTACTTC
j_call: TRBJ2-2; v_call: TRBV6-2/TRBV6-3; clone_size: few; d_call: -; cdr3_aa: CASSYSLGGELFF; cdr3_nt: TGTGCCAGCAGTTACTCGCTAGGCGGGGAGCTGTTTTTT
j_call: TRBJ1-2; v_call: TRBV6-9; clone_size: -; d_call: -; cdr3_aa: CASSYTDNGYTF; cdr3_nt: TGTGCCAGCAGTTACACAGATAATGGCTACACCTTC
j_call: TRBJ2-7; v_call: TRBV7-2; clone_size: once; d_call: -; cdr3_aa: CASSPRLHSYEQYF; cdr3_nt: TGTGCCAGCAGCCCTCGACTGCACTCCTACGAGCAGTACTTC
j_call: TRBJ2-7; v_call: TRBV2; clone_size: -; d_call: -; cdr3_aa: CASRVPPLWAQPPYEQYF; cdr3_nt: TGTGCCAGCAGAGTACCCCCCCTTTGGGCCCAGCCACCTTACGAGCAGTACTTC
j_call: TRBJ2-1; v_call: TRBV6-1; clone_size: few; d_call: TRBD2; cdr3_aa: CASSGPGLAALEQFF; cdr3_nt: TGTGCCAGCAGCGGACCTGGACTAGCGGCACTTGAGCAGTTCTTC